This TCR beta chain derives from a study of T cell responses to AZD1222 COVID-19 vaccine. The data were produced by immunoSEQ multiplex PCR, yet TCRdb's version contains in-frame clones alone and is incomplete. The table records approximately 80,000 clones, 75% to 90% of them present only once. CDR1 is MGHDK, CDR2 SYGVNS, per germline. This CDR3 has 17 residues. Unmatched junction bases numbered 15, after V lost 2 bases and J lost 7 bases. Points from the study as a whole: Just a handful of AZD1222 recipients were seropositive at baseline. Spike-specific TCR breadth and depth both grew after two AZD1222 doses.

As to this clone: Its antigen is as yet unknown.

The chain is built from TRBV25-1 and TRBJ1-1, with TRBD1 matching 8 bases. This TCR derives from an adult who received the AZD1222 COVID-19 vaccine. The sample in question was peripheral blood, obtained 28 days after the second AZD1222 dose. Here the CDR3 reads CASSEQGARGLLDEAFF. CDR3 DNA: TGTGCCAGCAGTGAACAAGGGGCCAGGGGGCTGTTGGATGAAGCTTTCTTT. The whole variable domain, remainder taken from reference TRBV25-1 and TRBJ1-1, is EADIYQTPRYLVIGTGKKITLECSQTMGHDKMYWYQQDPGMELHLIHYSYGVNSTEKGDLSSESTVSRIRTEHFPLTLESARPSHTSQYLCASSEQGARGLLDEAFFGQGTRLTVV.